The source of this TCR beta chain is a study of cytomegalovirus exposure and HLA in healthy donors. Findings and limits, study-wide: Later work showed greater clonal expansion in HLA-associated TCR beta chains than in equally common others. Many donors shared some public TCRs, even though most TCR sequences were rare. In a later analysis, a missense DCLRE1C variant was linked to TCR beta V- and J-gene trimming.

PCR employed 60 Vbeta and 13 Jbeta primers. Clones were sequenced by immunoSEQ multiplex PCR, and TCRdb holds only the in-frame ones, with some missing. Of roughly 140,000 clones listed, over 60% are singletons. Germline CDR1 is SNHLY and CDR2 is FYNNEI. There are 13 residues in the CDR3. V shed 8 bases and J shed 8 bases, with 18 bases lying between them. In regard to this clone: Its antigen is not known.

Sequencing was carried out using PBMCs. This clonotype originated in a young woman in good health and CMV-seropositive. The gene calls are TRBV2 and TRBJ1-1; no firm D call. CDR3 protein: CASGPGPGLEAFF. In nucleotides, the CDR3 is TGTGCCAGCGGCCCGGGCCCGGGATTAGAAGCTTTCTTT.